Shown below are 18 T cell receptor beta chains from a single sample sequenced in a study of shared clonotypes between healthy human individuals. Repertoires were generated with immunoSEQ multiplex PCR, while TCRdb's copy carries only in-frame clones and drops some. The table has about 2.3 million clones, less than 95% seen once; the top ten hold approximately 0.4%. Sequencing was done on a sample of naive CD4+ T cells from PBMCs. Subset meaning: CD45RA+ positively selected. These receptors were collected from a man aged 18 to 29 in good health. Some clones in this sample may be carry-over from other donors' samples.

The rearrangement links TRBV25-1 to TRBJ2-7; D perhaps matches TRBD2 (5 bases). CDR3 length: 15 amino acids. Per germline, CDR1 MGHDK and CDR2 SYGVNS. Trimming left V 7 bases short and J 0 bases short, with 16 bases between. CDR3 bases: TGTGCCAGCAAAGGAGGACTGACAAGCTCCTACGAGCAGTACTTC. As protein: CASKGGLTSSYEQYF.

This clone was seen only once. The chain carries TRBV9 and TRBJ1-3; no clear D gene. Germline assignment: CDR1 SGDLS and CDR2 YYNGEE. The CDR3 covers 14 residues. Trimming cost V 3 bases and J 0 bases, with 7 bases left between them. The CDR3 protein is CASSERYSGNTIYF. In DNA, the CDR3 is TGTGCCAGCAGCGAAAGGTACTCTGGAAACACCATATATTTT. Complete variable domain (other parts from reference TRBV9 and TRBJ1-3): DSGVTQTPKHLITATGQRVTLRCSPRSGDLSVYWYQQSLDQGLQFLIQYYNGEERAKGNILERFSAQQFPDLHSELNLSSLELGDSALYFCASSERYSGNTIYFGEGSWLTVV.

The gene calls are TRBV5-4 and TRBJ2-3; possibly TRBD1 or TRBD2 for D (5 bases each). V lost 5 bases to trimming and J lost 3 bases, with 19 bases between them. Germline loops: CDR1 SGHNT, CDR2 YYREEE (reference sequence). CDR3 size: 16 residues. DNA for the CDR3: TGTGCCAGCAGACATCCAGGGACCACGCTAACAGATACGCAGTATTTT. Translation gives CASRHPGTTLTDTQYF. The full variable domain, with the rest looked up from reference TRBV5-4 and TRBJ2-3, is ETGVTQSPTHLIKTRGQQVTLRCSSQSGHNTVSWYQQALGQGPQFIFQYYREEENGRGNFPPRFSGLQFPNYSSELNVNALELDDSALYLCASRHPGTTLTDTQYFGPGTRLTVL.

As regards this clone: The sample has other DNA sequences that encode this CDR3 too. The chain is built from TRBV28 and TRBJ2-7; a possible D gene is TRBD2 (6 bases). Germline V gene data show CDR1 as MDHEN and CDR2 as SYDVKM. Trimming left V 2 bases short and J 3 bases short, with 11 bases between. The CDR3 covers 14 residues. This chain's CDR3 is CASSLGGTRYEQYF. CDR3 nucleotide sequence: TGTGCCAGCAGTTTAGGGGGGACCCGCTACGAGCAGTACTTC.

The V call is TRBV7-8, the J call TRBJ1-3, with D possibly TRBD1 on 6 matching bases. Trimming pared 5 bases from V and 4 bases from J, leaving 12 bases between. The CDR3 has 14 residues. Germline V lookup: CDR1 SGHVS, CDR2 FQNEAQ. The DNA of the CDR3 is TGTGCCAGCAGCGTACAGGGTTCCGGAAACACCATATATTTT. It encodes CASSVQGSGNTIYF.

The chain employs TRBV5-1 and TRBJ2-5, with TRBD2 matching 8 bases. CDR3 length equals 15 residues. The germline CDR1 and CDR2 sequences are SGHRS and YFSETQ. The junction had 8 bases not matched to a gene; V was cut back by 7 bases and J by 0 bases. CDR3: CASRRGSGNQETQYF. The CDR3 nucleotides read TGCGCCAGCCGGAGGGGTAGCGGGAACCAAGAGACCCAGTACTTC.

This chain connects TRBV5-1 to TRBJ1-6, with D unclear. The V gene lost 1 base and the J gene lost 8 bases, with 13 bases spanning the gap. Germline V gene lookup returns CDR1 SGHRS and CDR2 YFSETQ. The CDR3 runs 15 residues. The CDR3 nucleotides read TGCGCCAGCAGCTTGATGAGGATCGGGGATTCACCCCTCCACTTT. Translation: CASSLMRIGDSPLHF.

As regards this clone: Other DNA sequences within the sample encode an identical CDR3. V gene TRBV28 combines with J gene TRBJ1-2; TRBD1 aligns across 8 bases. The germline CDR1 and CDR2 sequences are MDHEN and SYDVKM. Trimming took 4 bases from V and 8 from J; bases not matched to a gene: 6. The CDR3 consists of 13 residues. The CDR3 sequence is CASSSGQGRGYTF. In DNA form, the CDR3 reads TGTGCCAGCAGTTCCGGACAGGGTCGAGGCTACACCTTC.

V gene TRBV28 combines with J gene TRBJ2-3, with 10 bases identical to TRBD1. The junction had 14 bases not matched to a gene; V was cut back by 5 bases and J by 6 bases. CDR3 length: 17 residues. Germline values: CDR1 MDHEN, CDR2 SYDVKM. In DNA form, the CDR3 reads TGTGCCAGCAGTCGAATCCGACAGGGGGCGCGTCCGGATACGCAGTATTTT. It translates to CASSRIRQGARPDTQYF. Full variable domain (remainder filled in from reference TRBV28 and TRBJ2-3): DVKVTQSSRYLVKRTGEKVFLECVQDMDHENMFWYRQDPGLGLRLIYFSYDVKMKEKGDIPEGYSVSREKKERFSLILESASTNQTSMYLCASSRIRQGARPDTQYFGPGTRLTVL.

The gene calls are TRBV9 and TRBJ1-5, with D perhaps TRBD1 (5 bases). The V gene's germline CDR1 is SGDLS and CDR2 YYNGEE. Trimming stripped 5 bases from V and 4 bases from J, with 13 bases between. The CDR3 is made up of 14 amino acids. The CDR3 DNA reads TGTGCCAGCAGTACGGGGGTCTCTAATCAGCCCCAGCATTTT. Amino acids: CASSTGVSNQPQHF.

The chain has TRBV2 and TRBJ2-7; the D gene is possibly TRBD1 (6 bases). Germline CDR1 reads SNHLY; CDR2 reads FYNNEI. CDR3 length equals 13 residues. Trimming removed 6 bases from V and 2 bases from J, with 11 bases in between. The CDR3 DNA is TGTGCCAGCAGATCGGACAGCACCTACGAGCAGTACTTC. Translated: CASRSDSTYEQYF.

This chain links TRBV25-1 with TRBJ1-2; no definite D call. The CDR3 contains 14 residues. The germline V gene encodes CDR1 MGHDK and CDR2 SYGVNS. V dropped 3 bases and J dropped 8 bases, with 16 bases sitting between them. This CDR3 reads CASSDVRIPGGYTF. The CDR3 DNA reads TGTGCCAGCAGTGACGTTCGAATTCCCGGAGGCTACACCTTC.

The chain uses TRBV19 and TRBJ2-2; 7 bases are shared with TRBD1. The V gene end was trimmed by 8 bases and the J gene end by 1 base; junction bases not matched to a gene: 7. CDR3 length: 15 amino acids. In germline, CDR1 is LNHDA, CDR2 SQIVND (reference sequence). The CDR3 reads CASRNRGVNTGELFF. The CDR3 DNA reads as TGTGCCAGTCGCAACAGGGGAGTGAACACCGGGGAGCTGTTTTTT. The full variable domain, rest sourced from reference TRBV19 and TRBJ2-2, is DGGITQSPKYLFRKEGQNVTLSCEQNLNHDAMYWYRQDPGQGLRLIYYSQIVNDFQKGDIAEGYSVSREKKESFPLTVTSAQKNPTAFYLCASRNRGVNTGELFFGEGSRLTVL.

The chain combines TRBV7-2 with TRBJ2-7; weak D call: TRBD2 (6 bases). The CDR3 length is 15 residues. Trimming took 1 base from V and 2 from J, leaving 12 bases between them. Germline loops: CDR1 SGHTA, CDR2 FQGNSA. CDR3 bases: TGTGCCAGCAGCTTAGGGAGCGGGCTAACCTACGAGCAGTACTTC. This encodes CASSLGSGLTYEQYF.

Notes on this clone: At one end the junction does not follow the germline gene, possibly because of a read error. This chain uses TRBV20-1 with TRBJ2-7; TRBD2 might be the D (6 bases). CDR1 is DFQATT, CDR2 SNEGSKA, per germline (reference sequence). The CDR3 length is 11 residues. This chain's CDR3 is CSARYGGGQHF. The CDR3 bases are TGCAGTGCTAGATACGGGGGTGGGCAGCACTTC.

The chain has TRBV11-2 and TRBJ1-3, with D maybe TRBD1 (5 bases). CDR1 SGHAT and CDR2 FQNNGV come from the germline V gene. Deletions cut 1 base from V and 1 base from J, with 11 bases between. The length of the CDR3 is 16 residues. CDR3 sequence (DNA): TGTGCCAGCAGCTTAGGGAGGGGCGGTTCTGGAAACACCATATATTTT. Its protein product is CASSLGRGGSGNTIYF.

The chain has TRBV5-4 and TRBJ1-6; tentative D call: TRBD1 (6 bases). The CDR3 extends over 16 amino acids. CDR1 SGHNT and CDR2 YYREEE come from the germline V gene (reference sequence). Trimming stripped 3 bases from V and 7 bases from J, with 17 bases between. CDR3 amino acids: CASSWGTGTPNSPLHF. CDR3 in DNA: TGTGCCAGCAGCTGGGGAACCGGGACACCGAATTCACCCCTCCACTTT.

The count of this clone is one. J is TRBJ2-1 and V is TRBV6-6, with D perhaps TRBD1 or TRBD2 (5 bases each). Germline values: CDR1 MNHNY, CDR2 SVGAGI (reference sequence). This CDR3 contains 14 residues. The V end was cut by 5 bases, the J end by 8 bases, with 16 bases between. This CDR3 is CASSRDNMGHEQFF. As DNA, the CDR3 is TGTGCCAGCAGTCGCGACAACATGGGACATGAGCAGTTCTTC.